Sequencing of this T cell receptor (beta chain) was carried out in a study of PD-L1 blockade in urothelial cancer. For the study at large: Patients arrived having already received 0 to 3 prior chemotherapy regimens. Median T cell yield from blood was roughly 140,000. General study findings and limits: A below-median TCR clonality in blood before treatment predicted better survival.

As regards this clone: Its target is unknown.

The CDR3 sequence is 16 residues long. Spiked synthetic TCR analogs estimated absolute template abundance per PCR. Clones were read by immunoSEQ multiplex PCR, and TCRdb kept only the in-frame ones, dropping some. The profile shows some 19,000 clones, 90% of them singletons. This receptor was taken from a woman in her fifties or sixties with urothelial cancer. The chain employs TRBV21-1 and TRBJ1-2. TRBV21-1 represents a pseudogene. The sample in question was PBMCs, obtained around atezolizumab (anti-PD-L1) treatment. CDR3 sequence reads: CASSIAETQPDYGYTF. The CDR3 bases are TGTGCCAGCAGCATCGCGGAGACTCAGCCTGACTATGGCTACACCTTC.